The 18 T cell receptor beta chains below come from one sample, sequenced in a study of T cell repertoires in cytomegalovirus infection (dated by TCRdb to 2018 to 2020). Sequencing relied on an Illumina HiSeq 1500. TCRdb reprocessed the public reads (quality trimming at Q25 with fastp, clone calling with MiXCR) and kept in-frame beta chains. One record per CDR3 amino acid sequence lists the most common genes and DNA. The table for this sample lists roughly 7,900 distinct CDR3 sequences; 55% of them were counted only once. The ten largest clones take up roughly 73% of the sample. Their specific antigens are unknown. The sequencing input was PBMCs, sequenced either directly or after in vitro stimulation (not recorded which). All receptors derive from a human donor in good health (CMV status not recorded). Some clones in this sample may be carry-over from other donors' samples.

Turning to this clonotype: The junction and the germline gene differ at one end; a read error may be behind it. In nucleotides, the CDR3 is TGTGCCAGCAGACCCGAAACATACAGCAATCCGCCCACGCATTGG. It specifies CASRPETYSNPPTHW. This chain joins TRBV7-6 and TRBJ1-5; D is uncertain. Germline V gene sequence: CDR1 SGHVS, CDR2 FNYEAQ. The CDR3 totals 15 residues.

Concerning this clonotype itself: An end of the junction differs from the germline gene, which may be a read error. CDR3 residues: CDSSVRTYCYTF. The CDR3 DNA reads TGTGACAGCAGCGTCCGGACCTATTGCTACACCTTC. The chain is built from TRBV14 and TRBJ1-2, with D hard to call. The CDR3 is 12 amino acids. From germline, CDR1 is SGHDN and CDR2 FVKESK.

The gene calls are TRBV7-2 and TRBJ2-1; D uncertain. The V end lost 6 bases, the J end lost 8 bases, and 8 bases lay between the germline ends. From germline, CDR1 is SGHTA and CDR2 FQGNSA. The CDR3 sequence is 11 residues long. In nucleotides, the CDR3 is TGTGCCAGCAGTTACACGGATGAGCAGTTCTTC. It codes for CASSYTDEQFF.

This clonotype was counted between two and nine times. The rearrangement links TRBV20-1 to TRBJ1-1; no clear D gene. This CDR3 comprises 13 residues. The V end lost 3 bases, the J end lost 1 base, and 9 bases lay between the germline ends. In germline, CDR1 is DFQATT, CDR2 SNEGSKA (reference sequence). CDR3: CSARWEPNTEAFF. CDR3 nucleotides: TGCAGTGCTAGGTGGGAACCGAACACTGAAGCTTTCTTT.

A word on this clonotype: A read error may produce the germline difference seen at one junction end. The chain joins TRBV7-2 to TRBJ1-5; D uncertain. Germline CDR1 SGHTA, CDR2 FQGNSA. This CDR3 spans 13 amino acids. CDR3 coding DNA: TGTGCCAGGCGCCGTTATAGCAATCAGCCCCCGCATTTT. Residues: CARRRYSNQPPHF. Complete variable domain (other parts from reference TRBV7-2 and TRBJ1-5): GAGVSQSPSNKVTEKGKDVELRCDPISGHTALYWYRQSLGQGLEFLIYFQGNSAPDKSGLPSDRFSAERTGGSVSTLTIQRTQQEDSAVYLCARRRYSNQPPHFGDGTRLSIL.

This clonotype was detected only once. The chain carries TRBV7-6 and TRBJ2-1, with a weak D call TRBD1 (6 bases). This CDR3 comprises 14 residues. CDR1 is SGHVS and CDR2 is FNYEAQ in the germline V gene. V was pared by 4 bases and J by 13 bases, with 20 bases between. The CDR3 loop is CASSSGFQGLLQFF. CDR3 nucleotide sequence: TGTGCCAGCAGCTCGGGCTTCCAGGGGTTGCTACAGTTCTTC. Based on the CDR3 plus reference TRBV7-6 and TRBJ2-1, the full variable domain is GAGVSQSPRYKVTKRGQDVALRCDPISGHVSLYWYRQALGQGPEFLTYFNYEAQQDKSGLPNDRFSAERPEGSISTLTIQRTEQRDSAMYRCASSSGFQGLLQFFGPGTRLTVL.

This clonotype was counted only a few times. The CDR3 carries no conserved terminal phenylalanine or tryptophan, so it likely arises from a read error. The chain employs TRBV7-9 and TRBJ2-1; D unresolved. With the DNA end fitting TRBJ2-7 better, the J assignment may be wrong. Germline V gene lookup returns CDR1 SEHNR and CDR2 FQNEAQ (reference sequence). This CDR3 spans 16 amino acids. CDR3 DNA sequence: TGTGCAAGCAGCTTGTTGGGAATATCCACCTACAAGGAGCAGTACTGC. Translation: CASSLLGISTYKEQYC.

The chain employs TRBV4-1 and TRBJ1-2; D ambiguous. V was clipped by 0 bases and J by 9 bases, with 14 bases between them. This CDR3 is 14 amino acids long. Germline V gene sequence: CDR1 MGHRA, CDR2 YSYEKL. The CDR3 spells CASSQDRFTVCYTF. Here the CDR3 DNA reads TGCGCCAGCAGCCAAGACAGATTTACTGTCTGCTACACCTTC.

This chain joins TRBV7-3 and TRBJ2-2, with no clear D. This CDR3 is built from 14 residues. From germline, CDR1 is SGHTA and CDR2 FQGTGA. Deletions cut 5 bases from V and 2 bases from J, with 9 bases between. CDR3 sequence (DNA): TGTGCCAGCAGCCTTAACCCTAACACCGGGGAGCTGTTTTTT. This translates into CASSLNPNTGELFF.

Points on this clonotype: The final CDR3 position lacks the conserved phenylalanine or tryptophan, pointing to a likely read error. The DNA is omitted, as the CDR3 cannot be located on it reliably, and the CDR3 follows TCRdb's listing. The V gene is TRBV12-3 or TRBV12-4, the J gene TRBJ1-1; the D call in the table, TRBD1, was not verified against the DNA. The CDR3 spans 16 amino acids, including both terminal residues. This CDR3 is CASSLRVSKQGTESFL.

The J gene is TRBJ2-3, the V gene TRBV28; 11 bases line up with TRBD2. The CDR3 runs 14 residues. The germline V gene encodes CDR1 MDHEN and CDR2 SYDVKM. The trim removed 6 bases at V and 4 bases at J, leaving 3 bases unmatched. Here the CDR3 reads CASRGTSGPDTQYF. The DNA of the CDR3 is TGTGCCAGCAGGGGGACTAGCGGTCCAGATACGCAGTATTTT.

Regarding this clonotype: This CDR3 fails to terminate in the conserved phenylalanine or tryptophan, so it likely reflects a read error. In DNA form, the CDR3 reads TGTGCCAGTAGCCCCGAAACATACATCAATCAGCCCCAGCATTGT. It specifies CASSPETYINQPQHC. V and J are TRBV7-6 and TRBJ1-5, with D unresolved. Germline CDR1 SGHVS, CDR2 FNYEAQ. V gave up 9 bases and J gave up 3 bases, with 18 bases separating them. This CDR3 spans 15 amino acids.

Turning to this clonotype: Lacking the conserved final phenylalanine or tryptophan, this CDR3 likely reflects a read error. The chain employs TRBV27 and TRBJ2-5; D remains ambiguous. Germline CDR1 and CDR2: MNHEY and SMNVEV (reference sequence). Between the trimmed V and J ends, which lost 10 bases and 5 bases, there was a span of 20 bases. CDR3 length: 14 amino acids. The CDR3 is CATRLGSMPETQYL. For the CDR3, the DNA is TGTGCCACCAGATTGGGGTCGATGCCGGAGACCCAGTACTTA.

This sequence joins TRBV7-9 and TRBJ2-1; unclear D gene. V gave up 6 bases and J gave up 14 bases, with 29 bases separating them. The CDR3 runs 16 residues. Per the germline V gene, CDR1 is SEHNR and CDR2 is FQNEAQ (reference sequence). In nucleotides, the CDR3 is TGTGCCAGCAGATTGTTGGGAATATCCACCTACAATGCTAAGTTCTTC. Amino acid sequence: CASRLLGISTYNAKFF.

The CDR3 DNA reads as TGTGCCAGCAGTCATTTCGAGACAGGGACCTACAATGAGCAGTTCTTC. Amino acid sequence: CASSHFETGTYNEQFF. The genes are TRBV6-2 or TRBV6-3 and TRBJ2-1; 7 nucleotides match TRBD1. Germline V CDR1 and CDR2: MNHEY, SVGEGT. J lost 2 bases, V lost 5 bases, and 9 bases had no gene match. CDR3 length: 16 residues.

To note about this clonotype: One end of the junction does not line up with germline, which may come from a read error. This chain links TRBV27 with TRBJ2-5; a weak D match, TRBD2 (6 bases). From germline, CDR1 is MNHEY and CDR2 SMNVEV (reference sequence). The CDR3 is made up of 16 amino acids. The CDR3: CASSLTGGDHKETHSF. The CDR3 nucleotides are TGTGCCAGCAGTTTAACTGGCGGGGACCACAAAGAGACCCATTCCTTC.

With regard to this clonotype: One junction end does not reproduce the germline sequence, and a read error may be involved. The chain links TRBV7-4 to TRBJ2-1, with D hard to call. The germline V gene has CDR1 SGHVT and CDR2 SQSDAQ. The CDR3 runs to 16 residues. In nucleotides, the CDR3 is TGTGCCAGCAGCTTGTTGGGAATATCAACCTACGATGATCAGTTGTTC. This gives the protein CASSLLGISTYDDQLF.

This chain connects TRBV19 to TRBJ1-5, with a possible D match to TRBD1 (6 bases). Per germline, CDR1 LNHDA and CDR2 SQIVND (reference sequence). V was pared by 6 bases and J by 1 base, with 10 bases between. The CDR3 contains 14 residues. The CDR3: CASRRTVSNQPQHF. The CDR3 DNA reads as TGTGCCAGTAGGAGGACAGTGAGCAATCAGCCCCAGCATTTT.